This T cell receptor beta chain was observed in a study of somatic mutations in cytotoxic T cells in rheumatoid arthritis. Across the study: In some cases, T-cell populations stained with V beta antibodies were flow-sorted at nearly 100% purity, and these included V beta1+ cells sequenced for TCRB.

With regard to this clone: Its antigen is unidentified.

Original analysis: The authors compared patient CD8+ clones larger than 1% against published virus-specific TCRB sequences. Only a few of these clones matched. Using immunoSEQ multiplex PCR, the repertoire was profiled, and TCRdb retains in-frame clones only, with some absent. That table supplies the V and J calls and clone size; D and trimming were determined from the DNA. The sample carries approximately 9,300 clones, about nine tenths recorded once. Losses at the gene ends were 4 bases for V and 0 bases for J; bases not matched to a gene: 18. Germline CDR1 reads ENHRY; CDR2 reads SYGVKD. CDR3 length: 20 amino acids. Study-level points and caveats: In rheumatoid arthritis patients, unlike healthy controls, CD8+ clonality rose with age. No significant CD8+ T-cell clonality difference was found between rheumatoid arthritis patients and age-matched controls.

The sample taken for sequencing was CD8+ T cells sorted from blood. This sequence was found in a woman younger than 35 with rheumatoid arthritis. This chain links TRBV10-3 with TRBJ2-3; 8 bases are shared with TRBD2. CDR3 nucleotides: TGTGCCATCAGTGGCCCCGGGAGGGACCCAGCGGGGCGTAGCACAGATACGCAGTATTTT. Amino acids: CAISGPGRDPAGRSTDTQYF.